The subject of this entry is one TCR beta chain. There is no known antigen for this receptor. Per-nucleotide qualities are absent, and no much larger clonotype sits a single base away. TCR CDR3 regions were amplified from genomic DNA by multiplex PCR using the deep immunoSEQ assay. Extracted genomic DNA from each cell subset was spread evenly across all wells of several immunoSEQ 96-well plates, with each plate serving as a replicate. For sorted subsets, about 0.2 ug genomic DNA, equal to tens of thousands of T cell genomes, was loaded into each replicate PCR. Purified libraries were measured with a Qubit 3.0 fluorometer, size-checked on a Bioanalyzer 2100, and measured again with the KAPA Library Quantification kit. Each immunoSEQ 96-well plate was sequenced on its own single-read 150-cycle Illumina NextSeq 550 flow cell. The authors processed their data as follows. Because only junctional sequences without quality scores were contained in the immunoSEQ output, filtering matching that applied to full-length reads could not be performed. To assign V/J genes and CDR3, sequences were annotated against IMGT germline references using PyIR, a Python wrapper for IgBLAST v1.9. Reads with weak V/J assignments (E-value above 1e-6), missing CDR3, stop codons, out-of-frame junctions, or ambiguous translated residues were removed. A V3J clonotype was defined by an identical inferred V gene, J gene, and CDR3 amino acid sequence. To compute the percentage overlap between repertoires, the number of shared unique clonotypes was divided by the size of the smaller repertoire. Three approaches were used to assess repertoire richness: RTK rarefaction, the Chao1 estimator, and Recon v2.1 estimates of unobserved clonotypes. Generation probabilities were computed with OLGA for all TCRbeta clonotypes obtained by the gDNA method from several donors. Imported from immuneACCESS, the table was reduced by TCRdb to in-frame sequences with V and J called. These copies leave out some clones; in studies compared against another copy, an unresolved V gene accounts for under half, and the cause of the remainder is not known. V, J and clone size were drawn from that table, and D and trimming were deduced from the DNA. In all, the sample holds 2 million to 2.5 million clones, and 95% of those were seen once. The ten largest clonotypes hold less than 0.15% of the sample.

The germline V gene provides CDR1 MNHEY and CDR2 SVGAGI. V gives up 6 bases and J gives up 7 bases, and the segment between their germline ends measures 13 bases. The CDR3 has 13 amino acids, counting the end cysteine and phenylalanine. Left in the record is the CDR3 DNA by itself, 39 bases read in frame from the first base. The donors were healthy, HIV-negative adults who had no recently reported acute infections or vaccinations. All donors were Caucasian adults living in Nashville, Tennessee, USA. CD4+ T cells were enriched by magnetic negative selection; naive cells were then positively selected on CD45RA, and the negative fraction formed the memory subset. Blood was collected by leukapheresis, and PBMCs were isolated by Ficoll-Histopaque density gradient centrifugation and then cryopreserved in liquid nitrogen vapor phase. Analytical flow cytometry was used to check the purity and quantity of each magnetically sorted T cell population. From each sorted fraction, genomic DNA was isolated and quantified by UV absorbance on a Nanodrop 2000c.

These data belong to a study of shared clonotypes between healthy human individuals (dated by TCRdb to the early 2020s). As for the study more broadly: Two women and three men aged 18 to 49 years were included in the cohort. For each donor, three plates each were used for CD4 naive and CD4 memory, two plates were used for CD8 naive, and one plate was used for CD8 memory. To estimate repertoire size and how much clonotype sharing occurs between individuals, the study deeply sequenced the blood TCR repertoires of about five healthy adults. To increase sequencing depth and limit assay-specific biases, different laboratories used diverse techniques to prepare libraries and sequence TCR repertoires. Per donor, leukapheresis produced somewhere between about 0.9 and 9 billion PBMCs. Overall study outcomes, separate from this receptor: Only blood was sampled, and tissue TCR repertoires likely differ from those in blood. When a few donors were compared, the shared fraction of clonotypes was 5% to 6.5% for naive CD4, less than 4% for naive CD8, 2.3% for memory CD4, and 0.35% to 0.5% for memory CD8. The genetic and exposure-history diversity represented was limited by the small number of donors. Estimated clonotype richness was generally larger for naive than for memory subsets. Compared with non-shared clonotypes, clonotypes shared by all four sorted-subset donors had higher generation probabilities. Based on pairwise subsampling, the degree of clonotype sharing among donors was expected to be affected by sequencing depth. Even with the large sequencing depth, rarefaction of the sorted-subset datasets indicated that sequencing was incomplete.

The chain was built from TRBV6-5 and TRBJ2-1, with no confidently assigned D gene. This TCR derives from a man between 18 and 35 years old in good health. Sequencing input: naive CD4+ T cells sorted from blood. The cell subset or site label of this sample denotes: CD45RA+ positively selected. At the DNA level, the sequence is TGTGCCAGCAGCCCCAGTTATCGAAATGAGCAGTTCTTC. Translated, it gives CASSPSYRNEQFF.